This is a list of T cell receptor beta chains from one sample in a study of beta chain features in type 1 diabetes. Profiled with immunoSEQ multiplex PCR; TCRdb holds only in-frame clones, not every one. The table shows 900,000 or so clones, with 15% to 20% occurring only once. The sequenced material came from naive CD4+ T cells from blood. The source is a woman between 18 and 29 years old in good health. The CDR3 runs from the conserved cysteine through the conserved F or W. The D gene is left open where the match is weak. Size is stated for part of the rows, as once, few or many counts, or as a class when the clone is expanded.

TRBD1 | TRBJ2-1 | few | TRBV6-5 | TGTGCCAGCAGGCCGGGACAGGAGATCGGTGAGCAGTTCTTC | CASRPGQEIGEQFF
- | TRBJ2-7 | - | TRBV7-8 | TGTGCCAGCTCCTCCGGGACCCCTAGCTCCTACGAGCAGTACTTC | CASSSGTPSSYEQYF
- | TRBJ2-2 | - | TRBV19 | TGTGCCACCCAATGGGCGGGCACCGGGGAGCTGTTTTTT | CATQWAGTGELFF
- | TRBJ1-5 | few | TRBV4-2 | TGTGCCAGCAGCACCGACCGGGAGGGACCCCAGCATTTT | CASSTDREGPQHF
TRBD2 | TRBJ2-7 | - | TRBV18 | TGTGCCAGCTCACCCAGAGGAATCCGACTAGCGGAGAAATCCTACGAGCAGTACTTC | CASSPRGIRLAEKSYEQYF
TRBD2 | TRBJ2-7 | few | TRBV6-6 | TGTGCCAGCACCACCGGCGGGAGACCAACCTACGAGCAGTACTTC | CASTTGGRPTYEQYF
TRBD2 | TRBJ2-5 | - | TRBV5-1 | TGCGCCAGCAGCTTGGGGGGTAGCGGGAGTCCCCAGTACTTC | CASSLGGSGSPQYF
- | TRBJ1-1 | few | TRBV7-9 | TGTGCCAGCAGCTTTGATGTTCCGACGAACACTGAAGCTTTCTTT | CASSFDVPTNTEAFF
TRBD2 | TRBJ2-3 | - | TRBV4-2 | TGTGCCAGCAGCCACACTAGCGGGAGCACAGATACGCAGTATTTT | CASSHTSGSTDTQYF
- | TRBJ2-2 | - | TRBV7-9 | TGTGCCATCGGGCGGATCCGGGGCACCGGGGAGCTGTTTTTT | CAIGRIRGTGELFF
TRBD2 | TRBJ2-7 | - | TRBV6-4 | TGTGCCAGCAGCCGGGGACTAGCGGACTACGAGCAGTACTTC | CASSRGLADYEQYF
- | TRBJ2-7 | - | TRBV18 | TGTGCCAGCTCACGGGGGGAGAGCTACGAGCAGTACTTC | CASSRGESYEQYF
TRBD1 | TRBJ2-7 | few | TRBV6-5 | TGTGCCAGCAGTAGAGGGGACAGGACCAGCTACGAGCAGTACTTC | CASSRGDRTSYEQYF
TRBD1 | TRBJ2-5 | few | TRBV5-1 | TGCGCCAGCAGCCGGGGACAGGGGCAAGAGACCCAGTACTTC | CASSRGQGQETQYF
- | TRBJ2-3 | few | TRBV7-9 | TGTGCCAGCAGCTTCCTAAGGACGACGGGCCGGGGGGATACGCAGTATTTT | CASSFLRTTGRGDTQYF
TRBD2 | TRBJ2-4 | few | TRBV7-9 | TGTGCCAGCAGCTTAGGTTACCCTAGCGGAAGTCTAGCCAAAAACATTCAGTACTTC | CASSLGYPSGSLAKNIQYF
- | TRBJ2-3 | - | TRBV10-3 | TGTGCCACCAGAGATAGCACAGATACGCAGTATTTT | CATRDSTDTQYF
- | TRBJ1-3 | once | TRBV18 | TGTGCCAGCTCACCACGAGGGTGGCCAAACTCTGGAAACACCATATATTTT | CASSPRGWPNSGNTIYF
- | TRBJ2-7 | - | TRBV7-9 | TGTGCCAGCAGCTTAAACGTTGGGGAGCAGTACTTC | CASSLNVGEQYF
- | TRBJ1-1 | - | TRBV7-3 | TGTGCCAGCAGCTTAGCCGGGGGGCGGCGGAGCACTGAAGCTTTCTTT | CASSLAGGRRSTEAFF
TRBD2 | TRBJ2-1 | few | TRBV25-1 | TGTGCCAGCAGTGAGCCGCGGGGACTAGCTAAAAATGAGCAGTTCTTC | CASSEPRGLAKNEQFF
- | TRBJ1-1 | - | TRBV7-3 | TGTGCCAGCAGCCGTATACAGCTAGACACTGAAGCTTTCTTT | CASSRIQLDTEAFF
TRBD2 | TRBJ2-1 | - | TRBV6-6 | TGTGCCAGCAGCCCTGCCCAGGGACTAGCGGACAATGAGCAGTTCTTC | CASSPAQGLADNEQFF
- | TRBJ2-4 | - | TRBV28 | TGTGCCAGCAGTTTGGGAGATAGGGTGGAAAACATTCAGTACTTC | CASSLGDRVENIQYF
- | TRBJ1-1 | few | TRBV19 | TGTGCCAGTAGTTCAGGGGAGGGCACTGAAGCTTTCTTT | CASSSGEGTEAFF
- | TRBJ2-7 | few | TRBV6-1 | TGTGCCAGCACCCTAATCGGGACGACTACCTACGAGCAGTACTTC | CASTLIGTTTYEQYF
TRBD2 | TRBJ2-3 | - | TRBV11-2 | TGTGCCAGCAGCTTCCTAGCGGGAGGGACAGATACGCAGTATTTT | CASSFLAGGTDTQYF
TRBD1 | TRBJ2-1 | few | TRBV7-8 | TGTGCCAGCAGCTTAGGGGCGGGACAGGCTTACAATGAGCAGTTCTTC | CASSLGAGQAYNEQFF
- | TRBJ2-5 | - | TRBV20-1 | TGCAGTGCTAGCCCGGAGACCCAGTACTTC | CSASPETQYF
- | TRBJ2-1 | few | TRBV2 | TGTGCCAGCAGGCCCGTAGGAGGTGAGCAGTTCTTC | CASRPVGGEQFF